One sample yielded the 18 T cell receptor beta chains listed below, sequenced in a study of blood T cell repertoires in COVID-19. Here immunoSEQ multiplex PCR was the method, and the copy in TCRdb shows in-frame clones only, minus some. The table shows hundreds of thousands of clones, with just under 90% occurring only once. The sample taken for sequencing was PBMCs or T cells enriched from blood (not recorded which). These receptors were collected from a woman aged 45 to 65 who had been exposed to COVID-19.

This chain links TRBV7-2 with TRBJ2-7; 10 bases are shared with TRBD1. The CDR3 has 14 residues. V lost 5 bases, J lost 2 bases, and 3 bases stayed unmatched. Germline V CDR1 and CDR2: SGHTA, FQGNSA. The CDR3, as DNA: TGTGCCAGCAGCCTGGACAGGGGGACCTACGAGCAGTACTTC. Translation: CASSLDRGTYEQYF.

The rearrangement links TRBV5-8 to TRBJ1-1, with D tentatively TRBD1 (5 bases). The germline CDR1 and CDR2 sequences are SGHTS and YDEGEE. V lost 1 base, J lost 8 bases, and 15 bases lay in between. The CDR3 is 14 residues long. The CDR3 region has the DNA TGTGCCAGCAGCTTGAACGGATTGTCAGGGGAAGCTTTCTTT. Amino acids: CASSLNGLSGEAFF.

This sequence joins TRBV14 and TRBJ1-2, with TRBD1 identical over 7 bases. Germline CDR1 is SGHDN and CDR2 is FVKESK. V dropped 4 bases and J dropped 0; count of bases not matched to a gene: 5. The CDR3 sequence is 15 residues long. The CDR3 region is CASSPRQGPNYGYTF. CDR3 nucleotide sequence: TGTGCCAGCAGCCCCCGACAGGGCCCTAACTATGGCTACACCTTC. Full variable domain (remainder filled in from reference TRBV14 and TRBJ1-2): EAGVTQFPSHSVIEKGQTVTLRCDPISGHDNLYWYRRVMGKEIKFLLHFVKESKQDESGMPNNRFLAERTGGTYSTLKVQPAELEDSGVYFCASSPRQGPNYGYTFGSGTRLTVV.

This clone was seen only once. The V call is TRBV3-1 (or the pseudogene TRBV3-2), the J call TRBJ2-1; the match to TRBD2 covers 13 bases. The J segment lost 10 bases and the V segment lost 2 bases, leaving 8 bases of the junction unmatched. This CDR3 has 16 amino acids. The germline gives CDR1 LGHDT, CDR2 YNNKEL (reference sequence). Here the CDR3 reads CASSQILAGGPNEQFF. The CDR3 nucleotides are TGTGCCAGCAGCCAAATACTAGCGGGGGGGCCGAACGAGCAGTTCTTC.

The chain combines TRBV27 with TRBJ1-6; 10 positions match TRBD1. The CDR3 loop spans 16 amino acids. Germline CDR1 is MNHEY and CDR2 is SMNVEV (reference sequence). The V segment lost 7 bases and the J segment 9 bases; nucleotides outside the gene matches: 12. DNA for the CDR3: TGTGCCAGCACCCACATAGCAGGACAGGGGGTTTCACCCCTCCACTTT. This translates into CASTHIAGQGVSPLHF.

V and J are TRBV5-1 and TRBJ1-6; D ambiguous. Germline assignment: CDR1 SGHRS and CDR2 YFSETQ. V was clipped by 0 bases and J by 0 bases, with 4 bases between them. CDR3 length equals 15 residues. The CDR3 DNA is TGCGCCAGCAGCTTGGACAGCTCCTATAATTCACCCCTCCACTTT. This gives the protein CASSLDSSYNSPLHF.

The rearrangement uses TRBV7-2 and TRBJ1-2; D perhaps matches TRBD1 (5 bases). The ends were cut back, 1 base at V and 4 bases at J, with 13 bases in the middle. The CDR3 runs to 15 residues. Germline CDR1 reads SGHTA; CDR2 reads FQGNSA. The CDR3 region has the DNA TGTGCCAGCAGCTTAGGGGGGGAAATGCGCTATGGCTACACCTTC. Residues: CASSLGGEMRYGYTF.

V gene TRBV5-6 combines with J gene TRBJ1-1, with a tentative D call TRBD1 (5 bases). The CDR3 covers 13 residues. Looked up from germline, CDR1 is SGHDT and CDR2 is YYEEEE. Trimming shortened V by 6 bases and J by 8 bases, and 17 bases separated the two germline ends. The CDR3 sequence is CASKVGLKGEAFF. The CDR3, as DNA: TGTGCCAGCAAAGTGGGCCTGAAGGGGGAAGCTTTCTTT.

The gene calls are TRBV5-4 and TRBJ1-1; unclear D gene. Germline loops: CDR1 SGHNT, CDR2 YYREEE (reference sequence). V shed 2 bases and J shed 0 bases, with 5 bases lying between them. This CDR3 has 13 residues. CDR3 coding DNA: TGTGCCAGCAGCTTTCAGTTGAACACTGAAGCTTTCTTT. Translating it yields CASSFQLNTEAFF. Full variable domain (outside the CDR3, taken from reference TRBV5-4 and TRBJ1-1): ETGVTQSPTHLIKTRGQQVTLRCSSQSGHNTVSWYQQALGQGPQFIFQYYREEENGRGNFPPRFSGLQFPNYSSELNVNALELDDSALYLCASSFQLNTEAFFGQGTRLTVV.

This chain joins TRBV19 and TRBJ1-2, with 10 bases lining up with TRBD1. Germline CDR1 reads LNHDA; CDR2 reads SQIVND (reference sequence). The junction had 7 bases not matched to a gene; V was cut back by 4 bases and J by 8 bases. The length of the CDR3 is 14 residues. CDR3 region: CASSNPGQGNGYTF. The CDR3 nucleotides are TGTGCCAGTAGTAACCCGGGACAGGGGAACGGCTACACCTTC.

The chain links TRBV28 to TRBJ1-5, with unresolved D. Germline V gives CDR1 MDHEN, CDR2 SYDVKM. The CDR3 contains 12 residues. The ends were cut back, 5 bases at V and 6 bases at J, with 8 bases in the middle. CDR3 sequence reads: CASSLRGQPQHF. CDR3 sequence (DNA): TGTGCCAGCAGTCTGAGAGGTCAGCCCCAGCATTTT.

The chain uses TRBV7-2 and TRBJ2-7, with 12 bases lining up with TRBD2. Germline CDR1 SGHTA, CDR2 FQGNSA. The CDR3 has 14 amino acids. J was trimmed by 10 bases and V by 1 base; bases with no gene match: 5. In DNA, the CDR3 is TGTGCCAGCAGCTTAGAGAGACTAGCGGGGGACCAGTACTTC. This codes for CASSLERLAGDQYF. Complete variable domain (other parts from reference TRBV7-2 and TRBJ2-7): GAGVSQSPSNKVTEKGKDVELRCDPISGHTALYWYRQSLGQGLEFLIYFQGNSAPDKSGLPSDRFSAERTGGSVSTLTIQRTQQEDSAVYLCASSLERLAGDQYFGPGTRLTVT.

In its sample, this clone was seen once. J is TRBJ1-2 and V is TRBV7-2, with TRBD1 identical over 12 bases. Germline CDR1 is SGHTA and CDR2 is FQGNSA. V lost 6 bases and J lost 8; bases outside the gene matches: 4. The CDR3 totals 13 residues. As DNA, the CDR3 is TGTGCCAGCAGGCTAGGGACAGGGGGCGGCTACACCTTC. Residues: CASRLGTGGGYTF.

J is TRBJ1-1 and V is TRBV19, with D maybe TRBD1 (6 bases). The CDR3 extends over 16 amino acids. Germline assignment: CDR1 LNHDA and CDR2 SQIVND (reference sequence). V was pared by 5 bases and J by 1 base, with 17 bases between. For the CDR3, the DNA is TGTGCCAGTAGTCCCAAGACTCAGACAGGGAACACTGAAGCTTTCTTT. As protein: CASSPKTQTGNTEAFF.

This CDR3 reads CASSRSLGSNSPLHF. As DNA, the CDR3 is TGCGCCAGCAGCCGGAGTCTGGGTAGTAATTCACCCCTCCACTTT. The chain joins TRBV4-1 to TRBJ1-6; no reliable D call. From germline, CDR1 is MGHRA and CDR2 YSYEKL. This CDR3 comprises 15 residues. Trimming stripped 4 bases from V and 6 bases from J, with 13 bases between.

The J gene is TRBJ2-7, the V gene TRBV15, with D possibly being TRBD1 (6 bases). Germline CDR1 is LNHNV and CDR2 is YYDKDF (reference sequence). This CDR3 contains 15 residues. Deletions cut 3 bases from V and 3 bases from J, with 15 bases between. The CDR3 loop is CATSRGNPDSYEQYF. CDR3 sequence (DNA): TGTGCCACCAGCAGGGGAAACCCGGACAGCTACGAGCAGTACTTC.

The V gene is TRBV5-4, the J gene TRBJ1-2; TRBD1 matches at 7 bases. V shed 4 bases and J 5 bases; nucleotides not matched to a gene: 8. This CDR3 spans 14 amino acids. Germline loops: CDR1 SGHNT, CDR2 YYREEE (reference sequence). The CDR3 spells CASSPNRGEYGYTF. The CDR3 nucleotides read TGTGCCAGCAGCCCGAACAGGGGAGAGTATGGCTACACCTTC.

The chain links TRBV5-8 to TRBJ1-3, with 10 bases fitting TRBD1. The germline V gene has CDR1 SGHTS and CDR2 YDEGEE. This CDR3 has 15 residues. The J segment lost 5 bases and the V segment lost 2 bases, leaving 4 bases of the junction unmatched. The CDR3 DNA reads as TGTGCCAGCAGCTTTCCGGGACAGGGGAGAAACACCATATATTTT. Translating it yields CASSFPGQGRNTIYF.